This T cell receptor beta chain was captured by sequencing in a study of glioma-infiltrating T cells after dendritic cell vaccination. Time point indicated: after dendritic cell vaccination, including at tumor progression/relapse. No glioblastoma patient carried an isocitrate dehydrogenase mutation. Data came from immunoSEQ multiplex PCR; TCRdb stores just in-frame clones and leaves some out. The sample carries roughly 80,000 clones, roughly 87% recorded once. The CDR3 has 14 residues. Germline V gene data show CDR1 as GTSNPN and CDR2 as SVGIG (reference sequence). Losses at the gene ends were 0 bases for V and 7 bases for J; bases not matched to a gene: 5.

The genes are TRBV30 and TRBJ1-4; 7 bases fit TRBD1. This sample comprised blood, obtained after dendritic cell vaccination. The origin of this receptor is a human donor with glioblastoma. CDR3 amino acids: CAWSVTGKTEKLFF. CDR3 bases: TGTGCCTGGAGTGTGACAGGGAAGACTGAAAAACTGTTTTTT.